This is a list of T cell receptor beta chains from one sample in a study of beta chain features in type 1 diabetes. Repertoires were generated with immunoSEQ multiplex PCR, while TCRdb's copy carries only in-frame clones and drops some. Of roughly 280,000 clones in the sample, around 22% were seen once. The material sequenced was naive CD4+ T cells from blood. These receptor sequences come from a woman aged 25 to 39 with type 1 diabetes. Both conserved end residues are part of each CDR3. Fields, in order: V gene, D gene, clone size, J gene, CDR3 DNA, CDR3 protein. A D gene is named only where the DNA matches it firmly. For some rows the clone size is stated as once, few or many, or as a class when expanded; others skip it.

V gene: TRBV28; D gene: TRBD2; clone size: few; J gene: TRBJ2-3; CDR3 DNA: TGTGGCAGGCTAGCGGGAGACACAGATACGCAGTATTTT; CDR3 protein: CGRLAGDTDTQYF
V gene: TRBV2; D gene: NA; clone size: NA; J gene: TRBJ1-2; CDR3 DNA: TGTGCCAGCAGTGATGGGGCAGGGGTCTATGGCTACACCTTC; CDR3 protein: CASSDGAGVYGYTF
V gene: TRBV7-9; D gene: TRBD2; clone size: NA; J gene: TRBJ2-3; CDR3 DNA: TGTGCCAGCACCTCAGGCCGGGCTAGCGGGAGAGATACGCAGTATTTT; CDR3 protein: CASTSGRASGRDTQYF
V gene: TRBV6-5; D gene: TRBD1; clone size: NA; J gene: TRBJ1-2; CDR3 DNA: TGTGCCAGCAGTCGGCCGGGACAGGGGTACTATGGCTACACCTTC; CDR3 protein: CASSRPGQGYYGYTF
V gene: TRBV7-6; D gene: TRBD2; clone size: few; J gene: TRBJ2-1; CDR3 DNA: TGTGCCAGCAGCTTAGCCGGGACTACTAACAATGAGCAGTTCTTC; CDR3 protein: CASSLAGTTNNEQFF
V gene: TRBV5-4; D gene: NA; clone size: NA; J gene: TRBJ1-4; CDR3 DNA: TGTGCCAGCAGCTTCGGCCGGGTTCAAGAAAGACCAAATGAAAAACTGTTTTTT; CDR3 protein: CASSFGRVQERPNEKLFF
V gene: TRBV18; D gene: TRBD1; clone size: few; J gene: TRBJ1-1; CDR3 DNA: TGTGCCAGCTCACCCGACAGGGAGAGCACTGAAGCTTTCTTT; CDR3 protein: CASSPDRESTEAFF
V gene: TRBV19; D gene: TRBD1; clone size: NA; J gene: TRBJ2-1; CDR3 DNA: TGTGCCAGCGACAGGGGGCCCACCTCCTACAATGAGCAGTTCTTC; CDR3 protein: CASDRGPTSYNEQFF
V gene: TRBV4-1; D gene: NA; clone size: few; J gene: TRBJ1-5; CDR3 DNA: TGCGCCAGCAGCCAAGTCGGGGGGCGCAATCAGCCCCAGCATTTT; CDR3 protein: CASSQVGGRNQPQHF
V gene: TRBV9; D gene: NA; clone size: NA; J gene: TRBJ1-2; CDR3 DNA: TGTGCCAGCAGCCCGCGAGGGGGTGGCTACACCTTC; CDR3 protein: CASSPRGGGYTF
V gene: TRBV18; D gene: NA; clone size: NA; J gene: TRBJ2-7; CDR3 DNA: TGTGCCAGCTCGGGGGGACCTACCTACGAGCAGTACTTC; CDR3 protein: CASSGGPTYEQYF
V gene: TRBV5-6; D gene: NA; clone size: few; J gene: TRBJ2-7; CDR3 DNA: TGTGCCAGCAGCCCAAAGACAGTCTATTCTGGGTACGAGCAGTACTTC; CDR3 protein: CASSPKTVYSGYEQYF
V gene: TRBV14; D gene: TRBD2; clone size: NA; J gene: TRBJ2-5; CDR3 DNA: TGTGCCAGCAGCCAAGTGACCTCGGGGGGAGTGGAGACCCAGTACTTC; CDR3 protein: CASSQVTSGGVETQYF
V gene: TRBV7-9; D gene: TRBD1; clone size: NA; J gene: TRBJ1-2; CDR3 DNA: TGTGCCAGCAGCTTAGTGGGGACAGGGACTAACTATGGCTACACCTTC; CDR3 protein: CASSLVGTGTNYGYTF
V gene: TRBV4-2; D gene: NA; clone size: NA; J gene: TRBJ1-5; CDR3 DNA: TGTGCCAGCAGCCAACATCCGGGAGAAATTAATCAGCCCCAGCATTTT; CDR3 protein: CASSQHPGEINQPQHF
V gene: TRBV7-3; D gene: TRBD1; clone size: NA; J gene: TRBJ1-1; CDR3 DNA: TGTGCCAGCAGCTTAAGGGCAGGGGGCCGGACTGAAGCTTTCTTT; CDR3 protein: CASSLRAGGRTEAFF
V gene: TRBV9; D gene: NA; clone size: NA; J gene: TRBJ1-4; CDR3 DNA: TGTGCCAGCAGCGTAGATGTCGGGAATGAAAAACTGTTTTTT; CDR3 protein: CASSVDVGNEKLFF
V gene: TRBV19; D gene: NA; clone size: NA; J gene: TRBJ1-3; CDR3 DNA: TGTGCCAGTAGCCGGAGACGCTCTGGAAACACCATATATTTT; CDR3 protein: CASSRRRSGNTIYF
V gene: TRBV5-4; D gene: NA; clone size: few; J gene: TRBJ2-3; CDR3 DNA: TGTGCCAGCAGCCCCCCGGGGGCAGATACGCAGTATTTT; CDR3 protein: CASSPPGADTQYF
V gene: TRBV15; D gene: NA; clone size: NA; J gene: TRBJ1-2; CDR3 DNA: TGTGCCACCAGCGATCGACAGGCTAACTATGGCTACACCTTC; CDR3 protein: CATSDRQANYGYTF
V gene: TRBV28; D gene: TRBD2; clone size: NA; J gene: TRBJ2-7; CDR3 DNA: TGTGCCAGCAGTCCGGGAGGGTCCCCCTACGAGCAGTACTTC; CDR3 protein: CASSPGGSPYEQYF
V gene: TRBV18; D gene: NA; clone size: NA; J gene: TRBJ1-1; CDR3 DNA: TGTGCCAGCTCCCGACGGCAGGGGAACACTGAAGCTTTCTTT; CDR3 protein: CASSRRQGNTEAFF
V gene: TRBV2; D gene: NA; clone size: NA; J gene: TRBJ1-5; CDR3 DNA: TGTGCCAGCAGTGATTTCGGTCAGCCCCAGCATTTT; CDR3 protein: CASSDFGQPQHF
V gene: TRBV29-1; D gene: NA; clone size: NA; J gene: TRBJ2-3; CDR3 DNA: TGCAGCGTTGGACCGGGGAGTGGAGGAGATACGCAGTATTTT; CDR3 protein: CSVGPGSGGDTQYF
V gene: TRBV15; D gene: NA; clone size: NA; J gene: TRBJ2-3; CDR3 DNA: TGTGCCACCAGCAGAGATAGTAACACAGATACGCAGTATTTT; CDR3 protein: CATSRDSNTDTQYF
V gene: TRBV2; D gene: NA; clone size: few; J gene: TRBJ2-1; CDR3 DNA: TGTGCCAGCAGAAACGGGCTAGGGGATTTTAATGAGCAGTTCTTC; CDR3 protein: CASRNGLGDFNEQFF
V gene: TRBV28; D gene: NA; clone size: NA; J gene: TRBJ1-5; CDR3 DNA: TGTGCCAGCAGTACCTCCAGTTTGAAAACCCAGCCCCAGCATTTT; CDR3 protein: CASSTSSLKTQPQHF
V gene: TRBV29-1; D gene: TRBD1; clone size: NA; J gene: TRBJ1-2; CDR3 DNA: TGCAGCGTTGAAGGACTTGGGACAGGGGCCCAAACCCTCTATGGCTACACCTTC; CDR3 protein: CSVEGLGTGAQTLYGYTF
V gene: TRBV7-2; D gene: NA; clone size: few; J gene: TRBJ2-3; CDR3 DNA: TGTGCCAGCAGCAACAGGGCAGATACGCAGTATTTT; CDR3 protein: CASSNRADTQYF